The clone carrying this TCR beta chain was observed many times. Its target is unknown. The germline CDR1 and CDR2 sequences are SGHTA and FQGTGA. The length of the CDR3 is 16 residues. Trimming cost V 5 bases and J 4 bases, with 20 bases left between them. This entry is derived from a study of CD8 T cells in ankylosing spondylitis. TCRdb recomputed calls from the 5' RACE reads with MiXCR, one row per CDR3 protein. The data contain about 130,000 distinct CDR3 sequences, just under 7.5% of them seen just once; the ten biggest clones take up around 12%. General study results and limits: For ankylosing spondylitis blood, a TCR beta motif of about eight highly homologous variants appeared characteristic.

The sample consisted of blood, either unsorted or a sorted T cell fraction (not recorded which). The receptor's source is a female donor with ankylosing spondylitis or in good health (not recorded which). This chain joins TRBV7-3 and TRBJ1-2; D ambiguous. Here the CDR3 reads CASSDRTDGSIYGYTF. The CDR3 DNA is TGTGCCAGCAGCGACCGGACGGATGGATCAATCTATGGCTACACCTTC. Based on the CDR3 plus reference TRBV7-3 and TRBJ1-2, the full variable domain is GAGVSQTPSNKVTEKGKYVELRCDPISGHTALYWYRQSLGQGPEFLIYFQGTGAADDSGLPNDRFFAVRPEGSVSTLKIQRTERGDSAVYLCASSDRTDGSIYGYTFGSGTRLTVV.